The sequence of this T cell receptor beta chain was determined in a study of shared clonotypes between healthy human individuals. V lost 5 bases, J lost 7 bases, and 14 bases lay in between. The CDR3 loop spans 13 amino acids. Germline V CDR1 and CDR2: SGHVS, FQNEAQ. The protocol was immunoSEQ multiplex PCR, while the TCRdb copy is restricted to in-frame clones and leaves out a portion. The sample yields around 330,000 clones, around two thirds seen once. A word on this clone: Its antigen is undetermined.

General study findings and limits: Naive subsets, compared against memory subsets, generally had larger estimated richness values.

The chain employs TRBV7-8 and TRBJ1-2, with a weak D call TRBD1 (6 bases). This TCR was recovered from a young man in good health. Sample: memory CD4+ T cells sorted from blood. Subset noted: CD45RA-negative fraction. Written as DNA, the CDR3 is TGTGCCAGCAGCCCGCCAGGGGATGGTGGCTACACCTTC. Translation gives CASSPPGDGGYTF. The full variable domain, its missing parts supplied by reference TRBV7-8 and TRBJ1-2, is GAGVSQSPRYKVAKRGQDVALRCDPISGHVSLFWYQQALGQGPEFLTYFQNEAQLDKSGLPSDRFFAERPEGSVSTLKIQRTQQEDSAVYLCASSPPGDGGYTFGSGTRLTVV.